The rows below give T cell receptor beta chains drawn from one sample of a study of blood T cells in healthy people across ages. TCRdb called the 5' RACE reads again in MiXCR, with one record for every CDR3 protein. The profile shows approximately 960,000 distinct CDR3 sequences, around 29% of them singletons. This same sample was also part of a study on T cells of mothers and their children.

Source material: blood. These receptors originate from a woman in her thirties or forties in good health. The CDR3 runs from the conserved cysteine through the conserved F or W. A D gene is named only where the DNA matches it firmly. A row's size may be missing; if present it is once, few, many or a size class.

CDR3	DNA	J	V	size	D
CASSPPGLAGTYEQYF	TGTGCCAGCTCACCCCCGGGACTAGCGGGCACCTACGAGCAGTACTTC	TRBJ2-7	TRBV18	many	TRBD2
CAIRGTAYEQYF	TGTGCCATCAGGGGGACAGCCTACGAGCAGTACTTC	TRBJ2-7	TRBV10-3	many	TRBD1
CASGRQDLETQYF	TGTGCCAGCGGTCGACAGGATCTGGAGACCCAGTACTTC	TRBJ2-5	TRBV7-9	few	.
CASSPNLDQYF	TGTGCCAGCAGCCCCAATTTGGACCAGTACTTC	TRBJ2-7	TRBV7-9	.	.
CASSLGQANTEAFF	TGTGCCAGCAGCTTAGGACAAGCCAACACTGAAGCTTTCTTT	TRBJ1-1	TRBV7-9	many	.
CASSLGRGRDTEAFF	TGCGCCAGCAGCTTGGGACGAGGAAGAGACACTGAAGCTTTCTTT	TRBJ1-1	TRBV5-1	.	.
CASRPTGGVLNIQYF	TGTGCCAGCAGACCCACAGGGGGCGTACTAAACATTCAGTACTTC	TRBJ2-4	TRBV7-8	many	TRBD1
CASSPRGGGAGETQYF	TGTGCCAGCAGTCCCCGGGGTGGGGGGGCAGGAGAGACCCAGTACTTC	TRBJ2-5	TRBV12-3/TRBV12-4	few	.
CASSLGGQRKTQYF	TGTGCCAGCAGTCTCGGGGGACAGCGTAAGACCCAGTACTTC	TRBJ2-5	TRBV12-3/TRBV12-4	.	.
CASSQDRFGYTF	TGTGCCAGCAGTCAGGACAGGTTTGGCTACACCTTC	TRBJ1-2	TRBV6-5	many	TRBD1
CASRPGGGFNEQFF	TGTGCCAGCAGGCCGGGGGGCGGGTTCAATGAGCAGTTCTTC	TRBJ2-1	TRBV6-6	few	.
CASRMRRTGGATHGYTF	TGTGCCAGCAGGATGAGAAGAACAGGGGGTGCCACCCATGGCTACACCTTC	TRBJ1-2	TRBV6-1	.	TRBD1
CASSSLASDRGGGYTF	TGTGCCAGCAGTTCCCTTGCCTCGGACAGGGGAGGTGGCTACACCTTC	TRBJ1-2	TRBV6-5	many	TRBD1
CASSVGGALGNTEAFF	TGTGCCAGCAGCGTCGGAGGGGCCCTCGGGAACACTGAAGCTTTCTTT	TRBJ1-1	TRBV9	.	.